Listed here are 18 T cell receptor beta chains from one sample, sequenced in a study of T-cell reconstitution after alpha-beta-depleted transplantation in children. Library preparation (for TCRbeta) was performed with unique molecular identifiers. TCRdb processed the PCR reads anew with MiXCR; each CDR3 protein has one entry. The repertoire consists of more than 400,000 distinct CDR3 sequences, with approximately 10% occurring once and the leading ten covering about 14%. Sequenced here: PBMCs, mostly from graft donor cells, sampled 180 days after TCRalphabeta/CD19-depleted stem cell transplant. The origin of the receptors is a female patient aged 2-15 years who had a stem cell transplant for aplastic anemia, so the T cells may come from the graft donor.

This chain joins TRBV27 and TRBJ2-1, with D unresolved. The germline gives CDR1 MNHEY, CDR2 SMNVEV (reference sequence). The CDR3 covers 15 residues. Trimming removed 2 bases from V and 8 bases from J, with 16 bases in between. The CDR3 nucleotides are TGTGCCAGCAGTTTAAGGGTGGATGGCTCGCATGAGCAGTTCTTC. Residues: CASSLRVDGSHEQFF.

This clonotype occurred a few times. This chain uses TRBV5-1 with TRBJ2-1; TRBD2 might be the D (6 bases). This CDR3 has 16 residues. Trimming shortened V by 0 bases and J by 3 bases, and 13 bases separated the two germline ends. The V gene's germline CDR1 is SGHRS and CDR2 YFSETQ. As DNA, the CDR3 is TGCGCCAGCAGCTTGGCCGCTGGACTAAACTACAATGAGCAGTTCTTC. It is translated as CASSLAAGLNYNEQFF.

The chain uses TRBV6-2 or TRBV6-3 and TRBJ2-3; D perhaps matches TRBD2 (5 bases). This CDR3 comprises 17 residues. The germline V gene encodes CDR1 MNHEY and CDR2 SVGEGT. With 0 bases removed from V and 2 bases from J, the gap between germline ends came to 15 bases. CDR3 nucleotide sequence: TGTGCCAGCAGTTACTCGGCGAGCGGAGCCCCCACAGATACGCAGTATTTT. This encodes CASSYSASGAPTDTQYF.

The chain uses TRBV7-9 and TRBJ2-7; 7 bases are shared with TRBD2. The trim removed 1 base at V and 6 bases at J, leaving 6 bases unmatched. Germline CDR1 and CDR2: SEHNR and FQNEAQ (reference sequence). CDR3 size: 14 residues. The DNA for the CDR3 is TGTGCCAGCAGCTTAGGGGCGGGAGCAGTCGAGCAGTACGTC. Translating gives CASSLGAGAVEQYV.

Written as DNA, the CDR3 is TGCGCCAGCAGCCAAAAGTTTTGGCGCAGGAACACTGAAGCTTTCTTT. Its protein is CASSQKFWRRNTEAFF. The J gene is TRBJ1-1, the V gene TRBV4-1; D remains ambiguous. V was shortened by 2 bases and J by 1 base, with 14 bases between the two germline ends. This CDR3 has 16 amino acids. CDR1 MGHRA and CDR2 YSYEKL come from the germline V gene.

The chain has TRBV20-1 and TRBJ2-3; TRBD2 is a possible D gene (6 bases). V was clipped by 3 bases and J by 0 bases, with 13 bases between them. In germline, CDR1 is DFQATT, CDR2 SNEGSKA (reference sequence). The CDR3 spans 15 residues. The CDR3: CSARRDSYSTDTQYF. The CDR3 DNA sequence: TGCAGTGCTAGGAGGGACTCGTATAGCACAGATACGCAGTATTTT.

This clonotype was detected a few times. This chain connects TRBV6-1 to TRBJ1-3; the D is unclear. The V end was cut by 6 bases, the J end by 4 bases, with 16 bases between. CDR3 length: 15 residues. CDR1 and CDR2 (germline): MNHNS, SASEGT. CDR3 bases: TGTGCCAGCAGCCGATACGGGGTATCCGGAAACACCATATATTTT. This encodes CASSRYGVSGNTIYF.

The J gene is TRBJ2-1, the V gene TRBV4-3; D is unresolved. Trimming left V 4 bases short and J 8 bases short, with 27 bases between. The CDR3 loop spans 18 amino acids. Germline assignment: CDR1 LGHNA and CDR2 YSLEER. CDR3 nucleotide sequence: TGCGCCAGCAGCCGGGTGAGAGGACCCATCCGGAGTGGTGATGAGCAGTTCTTC. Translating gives CASSRVRGPIRSGDEQFF.

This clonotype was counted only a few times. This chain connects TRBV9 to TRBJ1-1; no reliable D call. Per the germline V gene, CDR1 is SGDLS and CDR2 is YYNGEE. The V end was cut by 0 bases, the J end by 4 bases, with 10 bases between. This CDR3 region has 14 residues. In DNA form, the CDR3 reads TGTGCCAGCAGCGTAGGGAGGCGCTTCACTGAAGCTTTCTTT. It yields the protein CASSVGRRFTEAFF.

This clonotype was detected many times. DNA of the CDR3: TGTGCCAGCAGTTTAGTCACTCACTACAATGAGCAGTTCTTC. Its protein product is CASSLVTHYNEQFF. V usage is TRBV12-3 or TRBV12-4 and J usage is TRBJ2-1; D unclear. CDR3 size: 14 residues. V was trimmed by 1 base and J by 3 bases, leaving 7 bases between them.

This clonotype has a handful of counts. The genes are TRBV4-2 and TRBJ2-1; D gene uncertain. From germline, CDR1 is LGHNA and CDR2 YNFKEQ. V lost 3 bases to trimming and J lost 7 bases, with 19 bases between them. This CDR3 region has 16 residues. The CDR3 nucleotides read TGTGCCAGCAGCCACGGACGTCGACCCTTGCTTAATGAGCAGTTCTTC. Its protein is CASSHGRRPLLNEQFF.

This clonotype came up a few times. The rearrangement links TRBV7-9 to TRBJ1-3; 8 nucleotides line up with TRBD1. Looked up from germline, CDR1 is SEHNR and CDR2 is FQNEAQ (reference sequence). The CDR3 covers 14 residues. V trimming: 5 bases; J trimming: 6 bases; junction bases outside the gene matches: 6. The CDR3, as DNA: TGTGCCAGCAGCCCGACAGGGGTGGTAAACACCATATATTTT. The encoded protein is CASSPTGVVNTIYF.

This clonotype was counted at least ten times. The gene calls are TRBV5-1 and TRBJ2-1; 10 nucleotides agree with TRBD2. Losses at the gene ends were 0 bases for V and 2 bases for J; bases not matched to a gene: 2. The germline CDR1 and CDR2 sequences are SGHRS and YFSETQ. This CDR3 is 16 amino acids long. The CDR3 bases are TGCGCCAGCAGCTTGGAAGCGGGAGGGCCCTACAATGAGCAGTTCTTC. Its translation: CASSLEAGGPYNEQFF.

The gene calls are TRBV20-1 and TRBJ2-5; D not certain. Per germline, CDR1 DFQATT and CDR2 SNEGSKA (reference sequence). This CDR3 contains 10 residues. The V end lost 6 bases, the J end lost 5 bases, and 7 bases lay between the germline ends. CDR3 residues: CSAPSETQYF. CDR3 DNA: TGCAGTGCCCCGAGCGAGACCCAGTACTTC.

This chain's CDR3 is CASSLETGLAGNEQFF. CDR3 nucleotides: TGTGCCAGCAGTTTAGAGACGGGACTAGCGGGAAATGAGCAGTTCTTC. The chain uses TRBV12-3 or TRBV12-4 and TRBJ2-1; 13 nucleotides line up with TRBD2. Trimming cost V 1 base and J 7 bases; bases outside gene matches: 4. CDR3 length equals 16 residues.

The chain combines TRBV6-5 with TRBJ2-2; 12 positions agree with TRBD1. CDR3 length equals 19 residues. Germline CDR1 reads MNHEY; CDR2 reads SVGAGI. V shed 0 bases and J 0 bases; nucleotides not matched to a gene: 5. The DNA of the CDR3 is TGTGCCAGCAGTTACTCGATCAGGGACAGGGGGCCGAACACCGGGGAGCTGTTTTTT. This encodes CASSYSIRDRGPNTGELFF.

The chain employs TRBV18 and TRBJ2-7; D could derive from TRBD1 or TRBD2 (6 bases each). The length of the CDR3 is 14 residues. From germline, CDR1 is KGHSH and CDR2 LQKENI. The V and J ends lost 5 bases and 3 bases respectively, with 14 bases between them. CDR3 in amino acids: CASSRGDLLYEQYV. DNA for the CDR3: TGTGCCAGCTCAAGGGGGGACCTACTCTACGAGCAGTACGTC.

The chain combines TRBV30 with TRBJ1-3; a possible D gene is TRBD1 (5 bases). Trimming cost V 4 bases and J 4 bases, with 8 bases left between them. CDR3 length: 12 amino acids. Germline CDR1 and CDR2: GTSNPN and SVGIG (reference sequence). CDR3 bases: TGTGCCTGGAAGGGGCAGGGAAACACCATATATTTT. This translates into CAWKGQGNTIYF.